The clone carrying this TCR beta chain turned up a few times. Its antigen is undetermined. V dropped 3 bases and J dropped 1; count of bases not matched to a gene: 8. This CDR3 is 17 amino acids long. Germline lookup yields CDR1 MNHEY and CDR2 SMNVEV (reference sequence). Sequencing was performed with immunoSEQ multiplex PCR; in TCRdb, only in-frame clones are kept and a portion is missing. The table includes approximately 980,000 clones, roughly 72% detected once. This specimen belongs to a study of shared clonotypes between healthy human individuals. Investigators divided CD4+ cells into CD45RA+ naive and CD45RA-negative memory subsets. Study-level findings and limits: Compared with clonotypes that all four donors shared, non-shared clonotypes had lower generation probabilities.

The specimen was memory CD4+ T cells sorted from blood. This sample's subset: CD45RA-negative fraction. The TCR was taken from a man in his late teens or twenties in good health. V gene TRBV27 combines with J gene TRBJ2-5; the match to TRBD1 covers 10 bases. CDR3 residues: CASSLARGTGAQETQYF. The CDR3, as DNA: TGTGCCAGCAGTTTGGCCCGGGGGACAGGGGCCCAAGAGACCCAGTACTTC.